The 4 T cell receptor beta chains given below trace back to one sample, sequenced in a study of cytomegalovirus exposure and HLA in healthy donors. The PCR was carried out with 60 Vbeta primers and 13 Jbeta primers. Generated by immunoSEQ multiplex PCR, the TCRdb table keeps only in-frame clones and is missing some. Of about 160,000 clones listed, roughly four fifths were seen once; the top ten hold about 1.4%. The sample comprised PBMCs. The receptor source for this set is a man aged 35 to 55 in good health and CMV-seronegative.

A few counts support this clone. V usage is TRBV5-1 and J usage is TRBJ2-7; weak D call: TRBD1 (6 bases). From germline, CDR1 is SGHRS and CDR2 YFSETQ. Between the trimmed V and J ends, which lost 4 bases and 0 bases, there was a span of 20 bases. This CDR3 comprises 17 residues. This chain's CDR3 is CASSVLTGIGSSYEQYF. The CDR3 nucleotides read TGCGCCAGCAGCGTACTAACAGGGATTGGGAGCTCCTACGAGCAGTACTTC.

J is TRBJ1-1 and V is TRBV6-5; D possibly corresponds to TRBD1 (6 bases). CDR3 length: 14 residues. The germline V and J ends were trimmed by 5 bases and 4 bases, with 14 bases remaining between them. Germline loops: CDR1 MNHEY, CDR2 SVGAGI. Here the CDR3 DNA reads TGTGCCAGCAGTGCCTACAGGGAGGGCACTGAAGCTTTCTTT. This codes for CASSAYREGTEAFF.

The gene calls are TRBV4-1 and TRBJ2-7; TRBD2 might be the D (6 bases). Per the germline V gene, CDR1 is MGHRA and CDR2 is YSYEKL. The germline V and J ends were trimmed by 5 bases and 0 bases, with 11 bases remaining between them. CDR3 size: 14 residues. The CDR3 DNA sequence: TGCGCCAGCAGCAACCTCGGGGGCTCCTACGAGCAGTACTTC. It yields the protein CASSNLGGSYEQYF.

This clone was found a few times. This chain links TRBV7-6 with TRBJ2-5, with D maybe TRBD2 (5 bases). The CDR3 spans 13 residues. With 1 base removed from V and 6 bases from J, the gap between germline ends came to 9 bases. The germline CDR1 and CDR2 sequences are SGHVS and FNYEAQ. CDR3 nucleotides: TGTGCCAGCAGCTTAGGGTCGGGGAAGACCCAGTACTTC. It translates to CASSLGSGKTQYF.